This T cell receptor beta chain was sequenced during a study of blood T cells in healthy people across ages. As for the study in general: In model experiments, template switching was able to capture about one barcoded beta molecule for every two T cells that were present. Study-wide findings and caveats: In older individuals, TCR beta diversity per million T cells was lower, falling roughly linearly with age.

In each sample, at least 6 million PBMCs were isolated. As concerns this clonotype: Its antigen is as yet unknown.

The CDR3 has 18 amino acids. J was trimmed by 1 base and V by 0 bases; bases with no gene match: 8. Looked up from germline, CDR1 is MNHEY and CDR2 is SVGAGI. Then a second PCR, running roughly 6 to 12 cycles, was carried out with a sample-barcoded 5' primer and a J-beta primer mix. A template-switch adaptor that had 12 random nucleotides put a tag on each cDNA molecule. TCRdb redid the calling of the 5' RACE reads with MiXCR, one entry per CDR3 protein. The top ten clones hold roughly 34% of a sample with roughly 680,000 distinct CDR3 sequences, about 52% of them seen once. The sample consisted of blood. The receptor was derived from a woman between 55 and 75 years old in good health. This chain links TRBV6-5 with TRBJ1-5, with TRBD1 matching 8 bases. The CDR3 spells CASSYSDRGRFSNQPQHF. The CDR3 nucleotides are TGTGCCAGCAGTTACTCCGACAGGGGCCGATTCAGCAATCAGCCCCAGCATTTT.